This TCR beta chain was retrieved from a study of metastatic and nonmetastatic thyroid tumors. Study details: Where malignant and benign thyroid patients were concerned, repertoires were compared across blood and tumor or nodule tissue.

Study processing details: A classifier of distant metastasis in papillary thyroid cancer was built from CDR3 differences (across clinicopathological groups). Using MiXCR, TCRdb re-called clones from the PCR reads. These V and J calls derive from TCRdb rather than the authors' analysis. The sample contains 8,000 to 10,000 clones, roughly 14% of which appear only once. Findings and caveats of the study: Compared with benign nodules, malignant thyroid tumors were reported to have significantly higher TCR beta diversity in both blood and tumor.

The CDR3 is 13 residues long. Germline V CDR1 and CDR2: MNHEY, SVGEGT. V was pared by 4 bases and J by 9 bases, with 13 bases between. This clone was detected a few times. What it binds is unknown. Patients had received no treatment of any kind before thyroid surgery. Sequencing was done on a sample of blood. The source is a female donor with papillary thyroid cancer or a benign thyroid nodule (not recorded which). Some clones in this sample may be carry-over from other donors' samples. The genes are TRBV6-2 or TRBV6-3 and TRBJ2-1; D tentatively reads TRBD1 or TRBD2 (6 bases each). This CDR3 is CASSSGGPGEQFF. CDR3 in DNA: TGTGCCAGCAGTTCTGGGGGGCCGGGTGAGCAGTTCTTC.